This passage covers 21 T cell receptor beta chains from one sample sequenced in a study of response to subunit inactivated influenza vaccine. A single record per CDR3 protein comes from TCRdb applying MiXCR to the RT-PCR reads. Among 550,000 to 600,000 distinct CDR3 sequences listed, about 11% were seen once. The source was PBMCs from blood, collected on the day of vaccination. Receptors were obtained from a man aged 50-59 years who received an inactivated influenza vaccine.

This clonotype came up a few times. The gene calls are TRBV7-8 and TRBJ2-7, with D hard to call. Germline CDR1 is SGHVS and CDR2 is FQNEAQ. CDR3 length equals 14 residues. V gave up 0 bases and J gave up 3 bases, with 9 bases separating them. CDR3 bases: TGTGCCAGCAGCTTAGCGGAACTCCACTACGAGCAGTACTTC. Protein: CASSLAELHYEQYF.

This clonotype has just a few counts. V and J are TRBV4-3 and TRBJ1-2, with D possibly being TRBD1 (6 bases). The V gene's germline CDR1 is LGHNA and CDR2 YSLEER. CDR3 length equals 15 residues. V gave up 0 bases and J gave up 6 bases, with 14 bases separating them. The CDR3 bases are TGCGCCAGCAGCCAAGACGTGCGGGGGGGCGATGGCTACACCTTC. Protein product: CASSQDVRGGDGYTF.

The table lists this clonotype with a few counts. The chain carries TRBV9 and TRBJ2-2; D remains ambiguous. V was trimmed by 1 base and J by 7 bases, leaving 11 bases between them. The CDR3 sequence is 14 residues long. Germline CDR1 reads SGDLS; CDR2 reads YYNGEE. DNA for the CDR3: TGTGCCAGCAGCGTAAGATGGGGTTTCGGGGAGCTGTTTTTT. It encodes CASSVRWGFGELFF.

V usage is TRBV29-1 and J usage is TRBJ2-7, with TRBD1 matching over 9 bases. This CDR3 contains 12 residues. Unmatched junction bases numbered 5, after V lost 6 bases and J lost 5 bases. The germline CDR1 and CDR2 sequences are SQVTM and ANQGSEA. CDR3 coding DNA: TGCAGCGTCGTGGGACAGGGCCACGAGCAGTACTTC. This codes for CSVVGQGHEQYF.

In its sample, this clonotype was seen a few times. The chain employs TRBV5-1 and TRBJ2-7; 7 nucleotides align to TRBD1. V shed 1 base, J shed 3 bases, and the junction held 4 bases outside the gene matches. Germline-derived CDR1 and CDR2 are SGHRS and YFSETQ. This CDR3 spans 14 amino acids. The CDR3 coding sequence is TGCGCCAGCAGCTTGAGGGGGCAGGACTACGAGCAGTACTTC. Protein: CASSLRGQDYEQYF.

This clonotype was recorded a few times. The chain links TRBV5-6 to TRBJ2-3, with D possibly being TRBD2 (6 bases). The CDR3 loop spans 14 amino acids. Germline V CDR1 and CDR2: SGHDT, YYEEEE. Trimming shortened V by 3 bases and J by 2 bases, and 10 bases separated the two germline ends. The CDR3 spells CASSSGLNTDTQYF. CDR3 DNA: TGTGCCAGCAGCTCGGGACTGAACACAGATACGCAGTATTTT.

The rearrangement uses TRBV7-2 and TRBJ2-7, with 9 nucleotides matching TRBD2. The CDR3 consists of 15 residues. V shed 1 base, J shed 9 bases, and the junction held 10 bases outside the gene matches. Germline lookup yields CDR1 SGHTA and CDR2 FQGNSA. This CDR3 reads CASSLDVTSGRSQYF. DNA for the CDR3: TGTGCCAGCAGCTTAGATGTGACTAGCGGACGGTCGCAGTACTTC.

The CDR3 sequence is CASSPQGPLSGNTIYF. CDR3 in DNA: TGTGCCAGCAGCCCACAGGGGCCCCTCTCTGGAAACACCATATATTTT. V is TRBV7-2 and J is TRBJ1-3, with 7 bases matching TRBD1. The V gene end was trimmed by 5 bases and the J gene end by 0 bases; junction bases not matched to a gene: 7. CDR1 SGHTA and CDR2 FQGNSA come from the germline V gene. The CDR3 runs 16 residues.

The gene calls are TRBV4-1 and TRBJ2-1, with 11 bases aligning to TRBD1. CDR1 is MGHRA and CDR2 is YSYEKL in the germline V gene. V shed 3 bases and J 5 bases; nucleotides not matched to a gene: 6. The CDR3 consists of 16 residues. The CDR3 is CASSHSGQGEDNEQFF. CDR3 DNA: TGCGCCAGCAGCCACTCGGGACAGGGGGAGGACAATGAGCAGTTCTTC.

In this sample, this clonotype turned up a few times. This chain joins TRBV27 and TRBJ2-5; D remains ambiguous. There are 13 residues in the CDR3. Germline loops: CDR1 MNHEY, CDR2 SMNVEV (reference sequence). V lost 6 bases and J 1 base, leaving 9 bases between the germline ends. CDR3 coding DNA: TGTGCCAGCAGACCACAAAGCCAAGAGACCCAGTACTTC. It translates to CASRPQSQETQYF.

This clonotype occurred a few times. The chain employs TRBV6-5 and TRBJ1-2; maybe TRBD1 (6 bases). The CDR3 sequence is 16 residues long. V lost 0 bases, J lost 2 bases, and 13 bases lay in between. Germline values: CDR1 MNHEY, CDR2 SVGAGI. DNA for the CDR3: TGTGCCAGCAGTTACTCGACCAGGGGCCGAAACTATGGCTACACCTTC. The encoded protein is CASSYSTRGRNYGYTF.

The chain has TRBV5-5 and TRBJ2-5; maybe TRBD1 (6 bases). Germline CDR1 SGHKS, CDR2 YYEKEE (reference sequence). V lost 3 bases to trimming and J lost 4 bases, with 16 bases between them. The CDR3 runs to 15 residues. CDR3 sequence: CASSWDTTRRETQYF. The CDR3 DNA sequence: TGTGCCAGCAGCTGGGACACAACAAGGCGAGAGACCCAGTACTTC.

V and J are TRBV9 and TRBJ2-5; D may be TRBD1 (6 bases). Germline V gives CDR1 SGDLS, CDR2 YYNGEE. Between the trimmed V and J ends, which lost 0 bases and 5 bases, there was a span of 20 bases. This CDR3 contains 17 residues. CDR3 amino acids: CASSVGPTTGLHETQYF. As DNA, the CDR3 is TGTGCCAGCAGCGTAGGGCCGACCACAGGGTTACACGAGACCCAGTACTTC.

In this sample, this clonotype turned up a few times. The chain joins TRBV11-2 to TRBJ2-2, with 8 positions matching TRBD1. Trimming removed 1 base from V and 1 base from J; junction bases left unmatched: 14. The CDR3 is 20 residues long. Germline V gives CDR1 SGHAT, CDR2 FQNNGV. The CDR3 nucleotides are TGTGCCAGCAGCTTAGTAAGGGGACAGGTCCAAAATCTGAACACCGGGGAGCTGTTTTTT. Translating it yields CASSLVRGQVQNLNTGELFF.

The chain links TRBV7-2 to TRBJ2-7, with unresolved D. Germline V lookup: CDR1 SGHTA, CDR2 FQGNSA. Trimming removed 2 bases from V and 2 bases from J, with 10 bases in between. The CDR3 runs to 14 residues. The CDR3 DNA is TGTGCCAGCAGCTTAAGGCAGAGGACCTACGAGCAGTACTTC. This codes for CASSLRQRTYEQYF. Full variable domain (remainder filled in from reference TRBV7-2 and TRBJ2-7): GAGVSQSPSNKVTEKGKDVELRCDPISGHTALYWYRQSLGQGLEFLIYFQGNSAPDKSGLPSDRFSAERTGGSVSTLTIQRTQQEDSAVYLCASSLRQRTYEQYFGPGTRLTVT.

V gene TRBV7-8 combines with J gene TRBJ2-2; possibly TRBD1 for D (5 bases). The germline gives CDR1 SGHVS, CDR2 FQNEAQ. Trimming stripped 1 base from V and 6 bases from J, with 15 bases between. The CDR3 extends over 16 amino acids. CDR3 sequence reads: CASSLDLPGLPGELFF. The CDR3 DNA sequence: TGTGCCAGCAGCTTAGATCTGCCAGGGTTGCCCGGGGAGCTGTTTTTT. Looking up the rest from reference TRBV7-8 and TRBJ2-2 gives the full variable domain: GAGVSQSPRYKVAKRGQDVALRCDPISGHVSLFWYQQALGQGPEFLTYFQNEAQLDKSGLPSDRFFAERPEGSVSTLKIQRTQQEDSAVYLCASSLDLPGLPGELFFGEGSRLTVL.

The sample holds many counts of this clonotype. The V gene is TRBV15, the J gene TRBJ1-1; no clear D. The CDR3 covers 15 residues. The V end was cut by 0 bases, the J end by 1 base, with 9 bases between. Germline CDR1 and CDR2: LNHNV and YYDKDF (reference sequence). This CDR3 is CATSRDRMGNTEAFF. The CDR3 DNA reads TGTGCCACCAGCAGAGATAGGATGGGGAACACTGAAGCTTTCTTT.

This clonotype was counted between two and nine times. CDR3 coding DNA: TGTGCCAGCAGGGGACTAGCGGGGGGCTATGAGCAGTTCTTC. Its protein is CASRGLAGGYEQFF. The rearrangement uses TRBV11-2 and TRBJ2-1, with 15 positions matching TRBD2. Germline V CDR1 and CDR2: SGHAT, FQNNGV. V shed 6 bases and J 8 bases; nucleotides not matched to a gene: 2. The CDR3 is made up of 14 amino acids.

In DNA form, the CDR3 reads TGTGCCAGCAGTGCCTACAGGGGGCATGGCTACACCTTC. Protein sequence: CASSAYRGHGYTF. This rearrangement joins TRBV12-3 or TRBV12-4 to TRBJ1-2; 9 bases align to TRBD1. V dropped 5 bases and J dropped 6; count of bases not matched to a gene: 4. CDR3 size: 13 residues.

The chain has TRBV3-1 and TRBJ2-1, with 8 positions matching TRBD1. The V gene end was trimmed by 2 bases and the J gene end by 8 bases; junction bases not matched to a gene: 5. This CDR3 has 14 residues. CDR1 and CDR2 (germline): LGHDT, YNNKEL (reference sequence). The CDR3: CASSQFNRGDEQFF. DNA for the CDR3: TGTGCCAGCAGCCAATTTAACAGGGGGGATGAGCAGTTCTTC.

J is TRBJ2-3 and V is TRBV4-2; 9 nucleotides match TRBD1. V was clipped by 4 bases and J by 5 bases; unmatched bases: 7. Per germline, CDR1 LGHNA and CDR2 YNFKEQ. This CDR3 is 15 amino acids long. The CDR3 region has the DNA TGTGCCAGCAGCCCCCGGACAGGGGTTGAAGATACGCAGTATTTT. As protein: CASSPRTGVEDTQYF.